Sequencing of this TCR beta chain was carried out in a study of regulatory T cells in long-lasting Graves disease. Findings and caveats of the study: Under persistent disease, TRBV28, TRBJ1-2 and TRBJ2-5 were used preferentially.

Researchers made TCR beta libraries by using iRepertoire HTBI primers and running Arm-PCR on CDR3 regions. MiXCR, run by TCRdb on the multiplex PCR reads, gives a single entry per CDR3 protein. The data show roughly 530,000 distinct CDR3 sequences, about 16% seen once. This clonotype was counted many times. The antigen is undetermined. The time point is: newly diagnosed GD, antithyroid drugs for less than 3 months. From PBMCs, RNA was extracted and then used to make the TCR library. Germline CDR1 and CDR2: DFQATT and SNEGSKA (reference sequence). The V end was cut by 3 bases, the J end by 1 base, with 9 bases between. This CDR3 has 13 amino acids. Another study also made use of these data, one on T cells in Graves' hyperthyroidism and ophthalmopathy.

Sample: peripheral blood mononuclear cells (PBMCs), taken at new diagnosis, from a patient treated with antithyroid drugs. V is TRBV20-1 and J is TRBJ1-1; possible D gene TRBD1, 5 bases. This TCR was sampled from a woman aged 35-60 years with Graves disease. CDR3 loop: CSARDGTNTEAFF. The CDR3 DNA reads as TGCAGTGCTAGGGATGGGACGAACACTGAAGCTTTCTTT.